Presented here are 25 T cell receptor beta chains from one specimen sequenced in a study of T cells expressing NK-cell markers. TCRdb re-called the 5' RACE reads; every CDR3 protein appears as one record, without DNA. The specimen's table records some 440,000 distinct CDR3 sequences. Sequencing was carried out using blood T cells: a sorted CD56 or NKG2C T cell subset, CD4+ or CD8+ T cells, or bulk PBMC T cells (not recorded which). These receptors all come from a woman aged 45 to 65 in good health.

V gene TRBV12-3 or TRBV12-4 combines with J gene TRBJ2-5; TCRdb lists TRBD2, though no DNA is available to test this call. The CDR3 runs to 16 residues. The CDR3 sequence is CASSPGPRAPQETQYF.

CDR3: CASSRSGIDVEEQYF. The chain is built from TRBV12-3 or TRBV12-4 and TRBJ2-7. The CDR3 extends over 15 amino acids.

The rearrangement uses TRBV12-3 or TRBV12-4 and TRBJ2-5. The length of the CDR3 is 13 residues. CDR3: CASSLVDTETQYF.

The chain recombines TRBV11-2 with TRBJ1-1. CDR3 length equals 13 residues. The germline V gene has CDR1 SGHAT and CDR2 FQNNGV. The CDR3 protein is CASSLVLGGEAFF.

The chain employs TRBV27 and TRBJ2-5; the TCRdb D gene call, TRBD1, has no DNA to confirm it. Germline CDR1 is MNHEY and CDR2 is SMNVEV (reference sequence). This CDR3 contains 15 residues. CDR3 sequence: CASRQTGGRLGTQYF.

The chain employs TRBV30 and TRBJ1-1; TCRdb indicates TRBD1, and absent DNA this call remains unverified. This CDR3 has 14 residues. Germline lookup yields CDR1 GTSNPN and CDR2 SVGIG (reference sequence). Here the CDR3 reads CAFSVTGFNTEAFF.

J is TRBJ2-7 and V is TRBV5-1; TCRdb calls TRBD2, which cannot be checked without DNA. The germline gives CDR1 SGHRS, CDR2 YFSETQ. The CDR3 spans 15 residues. CDR3 sequence reads: CASSLVSSGRQEQYF.

The genes are TRBV15 and TRBJ2-5; the TRBD2 assignment by TCRdb is unverifiable without DNA. The CDR3 is made up of 16 amino acids. The germline CDR1 and CDR2 sequences are LNHNV and YYDKDF (reference sequence). CDR3 in amino acids: CATSRDGARTGETQYF.

The V gene is TRBV20-1, the J gene TRBJ2-1; TCRdb names TRBD2, which stays unverified in the absence of DNA. From germline, CDR1 is DFQATT and CDR2 SNEGSKA (reference sequence). This CDR3 comprises 13 residues. This chain's CDR3 is CSARGLVWGEQFF.

The J gene is TRBJ2-7, the V gene TRBV12-3 or TRBV12-4; as DNA is missing, the TRBD1 call by TCRdb cannot be tested. CDR3 size: 13 residues. The CDR3 region is CASSSGQGGVKYF.

This chain's CDR3 is CASSPLQGMAGNTIYF. The J gene is TRBJ1-3, the V gene TRBV28; TCRdb lists TRBD1, though no DNA is available to test this call. This CDR3 spans 16 amino acids. Germline-derived CDR1 and CDR2 are MDHEN and SYDVKM.

The chain links TRBV12-3 or TRBV12-4 to TRBJ1-5; the TRBD1 assignment by TCRdb is unverifiable without DNA. The CDR3 spans 15 residues. This chain's CDR3 is CASSEIRGGDQPQHF.

This chain joins TRBV29-1 and TRBJ1-2; TCRdb lists TRBD1, though no DNA is available to test this call. The CDR3 runs to 13 residues. Germline CDR1 reads SQVTM; CDR2 reads ANQGSEA. The CDR3 region is CSDHDRRDYGYTF.

This sequence joins TRBV5-1 and TRBJ1-1. The CDR3 is 16 residues long. The germline CDR1 and CDR2 sequences are SGHRS and YFSETQ. CDR3 sequence: CASSLGGWNGNTEAFF.

The chain links TRBV20-1 to TRBJ2-3; no DNA is available, so the TRBD1 call from TCRdb remains unchecked. Germline V CDR1 and CDR2: DFQATT, SNEGSKA (reference sequence). The CDR3 length is 12 residues. The CDR3 region is CSGGPNTDTQYF.

The chain is built from TRBV3-1 and TRBJ2-1; TCRdb designates TRBD2, a call that cannot be tested without DNA. The V gene's germline CDR1 is LGHDT and CDR2 YNNKEL (reference sequence). This CDR3 region has 12 residues. The CDR3 sequence: CASALAVGEQFF.

The chain combines TRBV7-9 with TRBJ1-1; the TRBD1 assignment by TCRdb is unverifiable without DNA. Per the germline V gene, CDR1 is SEHNR and CDR2 is FQNEAQ (reference sequence). The CDR3 covers 14 residues. CDR3 amino acids: CASSSQGFWSEAFF. Full variable domain (rest looked up from reference TRBV7-9 and TRBJ1-1): DTGVSQNPRHKITKRGQNVTFRCDPISEHNRLYWYRQTLGQGPEFLTYFQNEAQLEKSRLLSDRFSAERPKGSFSTLEIQRTEQGDSAMYLCASSSQGFWSEAFFGQGTRLTVV.

The rearrangement joins TRBV25-1 to TRBJ2-2; TCRdb's assignment of TRBD1 cannot be checked, as there is no DNA. Germline V lookup: CDR1 MGHDK, CDR2 SYGVNS. CDR3 size: 15 residues. The CDR3 protein is CASSRDRDHTGELFF.

The chain has TRBV11-2 and TRBJ2-1; with no DNA, the TCRdb D assignment of TRBD2 cannot be verified. This CDR3 region has 14 residues. Germline V CDR1 and CDR2: SGHAT, FQNNGV. CDR3 region: CASSPSGSRHEQFF.

This chain joins TRBV24-1 and TRBJ2-1. Per germline, CDR1 KGHDR and CDR2 SFDVKD. The CDR3 is 13 residues long. CDR3 residues: CATSQVGSNEQFF.

The chain recombines TRBV9 with TRBJ2-3; TCRdb designates TRBD1, a call that cannot be tested without DNA. Germline assignment: CDR1 SGDLS and CDR2 YYNGEE. The CDR3 contains 16 residues. CDR3 region: CASTSGTGIGTDTQYF.

V gene TRBV10-3 combines with J gene TRBJ2-1. This CDR3 has 13 amino acids. The germline V gene encodes CDR1 ENHRY and CDR2 SYGVKD. This chain's CDR3 is CAIRSSGYNEQFF.

The V gene is TRBV12-3 or TRBV12-4, the J gene TRBJ1-5; without DNA, the TCRdb call of TRBD1 cannot be checked. This CDR3 is 15 amino acids long. CDR3 loop: CATSPGVRGDQPQHF.

The rearrangement uses TRBV5-1 and TRBJ2-1; TCRdb's D gene call, TRBD2, goes unchecked for lack of DNA. This CDR3 comprises 16 residues. CDR1 and CDR2 (germline): SGHRS, YFSETQ. This chain's CDR3 is CASSFLAGTPYNEQFF. Combining the CDR3 with reference TRBV5-1 and TRBJ2-1 gives the whole variable domain KAGVTQTPRYLIKTRGQQVTLSCSPISGHRSVSWYQQTPGQGLQFLFEYFSETQRNKGNFPGRFSGRQFSNSRSEMNVSTLELGDSALYLCASSFLAGTPYNEQFFGPGTRLTVL.

The rearrangement uses TRBV6-6 and TRBJ2-3; TCRdb gives TRBD1 as the D gene, but with no DNA this cannot be confirmed. Germline V CDR1 and CDR2: MNHNY, SVGAGI (reference sequence). This CDR3 is 17 amino acids long. CDR3 region: CASSRPRQGASEDTQYF.